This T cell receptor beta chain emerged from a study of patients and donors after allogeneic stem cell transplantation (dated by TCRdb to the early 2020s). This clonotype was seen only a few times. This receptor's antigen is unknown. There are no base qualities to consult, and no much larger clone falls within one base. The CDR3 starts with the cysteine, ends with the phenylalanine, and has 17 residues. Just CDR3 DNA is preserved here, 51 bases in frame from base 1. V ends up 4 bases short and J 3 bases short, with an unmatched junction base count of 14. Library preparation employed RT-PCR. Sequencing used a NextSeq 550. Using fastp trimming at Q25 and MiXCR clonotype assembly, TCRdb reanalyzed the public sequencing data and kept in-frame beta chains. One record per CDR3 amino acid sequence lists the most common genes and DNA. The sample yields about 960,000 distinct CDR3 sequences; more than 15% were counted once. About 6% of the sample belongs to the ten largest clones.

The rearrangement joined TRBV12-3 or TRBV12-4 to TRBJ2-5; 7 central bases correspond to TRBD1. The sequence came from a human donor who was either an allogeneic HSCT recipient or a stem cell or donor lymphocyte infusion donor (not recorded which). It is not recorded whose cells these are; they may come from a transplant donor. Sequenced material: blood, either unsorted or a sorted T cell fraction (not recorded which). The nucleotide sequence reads TGTGCCAGCAGTTCCGCTCCGACAGGGACAAGGGAAGAGACCCAGTACTTC. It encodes CASSSAPTGTREETQYF.